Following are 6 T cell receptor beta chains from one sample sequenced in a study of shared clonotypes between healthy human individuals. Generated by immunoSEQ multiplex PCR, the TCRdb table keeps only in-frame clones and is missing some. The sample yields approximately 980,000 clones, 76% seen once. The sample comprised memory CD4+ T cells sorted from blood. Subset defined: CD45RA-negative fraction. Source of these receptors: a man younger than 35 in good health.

CDR3 region: CASSTGLVPLDEQFF. The CDR3, as DNA: TGTGCCAGCAGCACAGGACTAGTCCCTCTCGATGAGCAGTTCTTC. This chain links TRBV9 with TRBJ2-1; 7 bases match TRBD2. Germline CDR1 is SGDLS and CDR2 is YYNGEE. Unmatched junction bases numbered 12, after V lost 4 bases and J lost 8 bases. There are 15 residues in the CDR3.

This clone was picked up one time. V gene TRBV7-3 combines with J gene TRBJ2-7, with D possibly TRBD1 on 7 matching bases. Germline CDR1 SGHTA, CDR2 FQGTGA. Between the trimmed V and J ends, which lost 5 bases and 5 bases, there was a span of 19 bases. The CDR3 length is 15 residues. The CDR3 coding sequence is TGTGCCAGCAGCCTCAGGGGGGACGCCACAAACGAGCAGTACTTC. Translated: CASSLRGDATNEQYF.

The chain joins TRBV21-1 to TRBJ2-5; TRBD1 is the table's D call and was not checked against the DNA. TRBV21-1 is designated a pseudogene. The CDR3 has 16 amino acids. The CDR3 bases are TGTGCCAGCAGCAAAGTTGGCAGGGGGGTCCAAGAGACCCAGTACTTC. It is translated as CASSKVGRGVQETQYF.

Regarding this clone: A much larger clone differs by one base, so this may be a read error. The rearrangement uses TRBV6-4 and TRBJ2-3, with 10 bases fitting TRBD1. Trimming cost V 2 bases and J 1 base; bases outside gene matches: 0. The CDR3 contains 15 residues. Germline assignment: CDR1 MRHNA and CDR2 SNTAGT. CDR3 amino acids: CASSDGTGGTDTQYF. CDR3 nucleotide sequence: TGTGCCAGCAGTGACGGGACAGGGGGCACAGATACGCAGTATTTT.

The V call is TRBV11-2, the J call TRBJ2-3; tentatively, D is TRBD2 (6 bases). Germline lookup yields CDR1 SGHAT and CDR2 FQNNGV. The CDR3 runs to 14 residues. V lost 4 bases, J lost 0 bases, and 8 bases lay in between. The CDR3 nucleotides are TGTGCCAGCAGCTGGGGGGTCAGCACAGATACGCAGTATTTT. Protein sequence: CASSWGVSTDTQYF.

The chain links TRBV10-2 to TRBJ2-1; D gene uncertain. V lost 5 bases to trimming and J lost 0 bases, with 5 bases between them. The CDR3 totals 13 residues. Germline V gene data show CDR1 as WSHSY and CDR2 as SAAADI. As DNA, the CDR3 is TGCGCCAGCAGTAGGAGCTCCTACAATGAGCAGTTCTTC. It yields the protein CASSRSSYNEQFF.